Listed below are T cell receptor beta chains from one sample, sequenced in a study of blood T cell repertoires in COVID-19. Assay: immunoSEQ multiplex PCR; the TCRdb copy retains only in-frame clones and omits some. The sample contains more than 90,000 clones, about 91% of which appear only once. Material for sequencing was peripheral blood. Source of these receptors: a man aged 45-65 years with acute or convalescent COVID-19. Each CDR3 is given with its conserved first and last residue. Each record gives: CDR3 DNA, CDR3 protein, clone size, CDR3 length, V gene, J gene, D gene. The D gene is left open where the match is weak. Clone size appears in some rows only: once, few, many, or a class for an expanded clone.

cdr3_nt: TGCGCCAGCAGCTTGGGACAGGGGGACAATCAGCCCCAGCATTTT
cdr3_aa: CASSLGQGDNQPQHF
clone_size: .
cdr3_length: 15
v_call: TRBV5-1
j_call: TRBJ1-5
d_call: TRBD1

cdr3_nt: TGCGCCAGCAGCCGGGCCGTTGATTCACCCCTCCACTTT
cdr3_aa: CASSRAVDSPLHF
clone_size: .
cdr3_length: 13
v_call: TRBV4-1
j_call: TRBJ1-6
d_call: .

cdr3_nt: TGTGCCAGCAGTGATAGACAGAATCAGCCCCAGCATTTT
cdr3_aa: CASSDRQNQPQHF
clone_size: .
cdr3_length: 13
v_call: TRBV2
j_call: TRBJ1-5
d_call: .

cdr3_nt: TGTGCCAGCAGCTTGTGGGACAGGGGCTCCTACGAGCAGTACTTC
cdr3_aa: CASSLWDRGSYEQYF
clone_size: .
cdr3_length: 15
v_call: TRBV5-6
j_call: TRBJ2-7
d_call: TRBD1

cdr3_nt: TGTGCCATCAGTGAAAACCCCCGGGACAGGGGGTACTACGAGCAGTACTTC
cdr3_aa: CAISENPRDRGYYEQYF
clone_size: .
cdr3_length: 17
v_call: TRBV10-3
j_call: TRBJ2-7
d_call: TRBD1

cdr3_nt: TGTGCCAGCAGCCCACGCGGAGATACGCAGTATTTT
cdr3_aa: CASSPRGDTQYF
clone_size: .
cdr3_length: 12
v_call: TRBV7-9
j_call: TRBJ2-3
d_call: .

cdr3_nt: TGTGCCAGCAGGGGGGCGGCGGCTAGCGGCTCCGAGCAGTACTTC
cdr3_aa: CASRGAAASGSEQYF
clone_size: .
cdr3_length: 15
v_call: TRBV27
j_call: TRBJ2-7
d_call: .

cdr3_nt: TGTGCCAGCAGTTGGGTACAGACAAATGAAAAACTGTTTTTT
cdr3_aa: CASSWVQTNEKLFF
clone_size: .
cdr3_length: 14
v_call: TRBV28
j_call: TRBJ1-4
d_call: .

cdr3_nt: TGCAGCGGACAGGAAGACTATGGCTACACCTTC
cdr3_aa: CSGQEDYGYTF
clone_size: .
cdr3_length: 11
v_call: TRBV29-1
j_call: TRBJ1-2
d_call: .

cdr3_nt: TGCGCCAGCAGCTTGGATGGACAGGGGCTTTCACCCCTCCACTTT
cdr3_aa: CASSLDGQGLSPLHF
clone_size: once
cdr3_length: 15
v_call: TRBV5-1
j_call: TRBJ1-6
d_call: TRBD1

cdr3_nt: TGTGCCAGCAGTTACGGAGGGCCCGTTGGAAACACCATATATTTT
cdr3_aa: CASSYGGPVGNTIYF
clone_size: .
cdr3_length: 15
v_call: TRBV6-2/TRBV6-3
j_call: TRBJ1-3
d_call: .

cdr3_nt: TGTGCCAGCAGTGGGAGGGACACCTCCTACGAGCAGTACTTC
cdr3_aa: CASSGRDTSYEQYF
clone_size: .
cdr3_length: 14
v_call: TRBV27
j_call: TRBJ2-7
d_call: .

cdr3_nt: TGTGCCAGCAGTTTATCGGGACTAGCGGCTGGCTCCTACAATGAGCAGTTCTTC
cdr3_aa: CASSLSGLAAGSYNEQFF
clone_size: .
cdr3_length: 18
v_call: TRBV28
j_call: TRBJ2-1
d_call: TRBD2

cdr3_nt: TGTGCCAGCAGCCAAGGTCCTAGCCCGTCGTTCTCGCAGTATTTT
cdr3_aa: CASSQGPSPSFSQYF
clone_size: .
cdr3_length: 15
v_call: TRBV3-1/TRBV3-2
j_call: TRBJ2-3
d_call: .

cdr3_nt: TGTGCCAGCAGACTCGGACAGGGGATGAACACTGAAGCTTTCTTT
cdr3_aa: CASRLGQGMNTEAFF
clone_size: .
cdr3_length: 15
v_call: TRBV2
j_call: TRBJ1-1
d_call: TRBD1

cdr3_nt: TGTGCCAGCACTACAAATCCGGGAACTCGAGGGTATGGCTACACCTTC
cdr3_aa: CASTTNPGTRGYGYTF
clone_size: .
cdr3_length: 16
v_call: TRBV6-9
j_call: TRBJ1-2
d_call: .

cdr3_nt: TGTGCCACCAGCAGAGATGGACAGGGGGGATCACCCCTCCACTTT
cdr3_aa: CATSRDGQGGSPLHF
clone_size: .
cdr3_length: 15
v_call: TRBV15
j_call: TRBJ1-6
d_call: TRBD1

cdr3_nt: TGTGCCAGCAGCGATCAGGGCTCTGGAAACACCATATATTTT
cdr3_aa: CASSDQGSGNTIYF
clone_size: .
cdr3_length: 14
v_call: TRBV13
j_call: TRBJ1-3
d_call: .

cdr3_nt: TGCGCCAGCAGCCTCGGGACAGCCAATGAAAAACTGTTTTTT
cdr3_aa: CASSLGTANEKLFF
clone_size: .
cdr3_length: 14
v_call: TRBV5-1
j_call: TRBJ1-4
d_call: TRBD1

cdr3_nt: TGTGCCAGCTCACAAGGGTGGGGCGAAAAACTGTTTTTT
cdr3_aa: CASSQGWGEKLFF
clone_size: .
cdr3_length: 13
v_call: TRBV18
j_call: TRBJ1-4
d_call: .

cdr3_nt: TGTGCCAGCAGCCAAGGGACAGCGAACACCGGGGAGCTGTTTTTT
cdr3_aa: CASSQGTANTGELFF
clone_size: .
cdr3_length: 15
v_call: TRBV3-1/TRBV3-2
j_call: TRBJ2-2
d_call: .

cdr3_nt: TGTGCCAGCAGCCAAGATCGGTGGACAGGGGATGCCGGGGAGCTGTTTTTT
cdr3_aa: CASSQDRWTGDAGELFF
clone_size: once
cdr3_length: 17
v_call: TRBV4-2
j_call: TRBJ2-2
d_call: TRBD1

cdr3_nt: TGTGCCAGCAGTTACGGCAGGGGCCTGTACCAAGAGACCCAGTACTTC
cdr3_aa: CASSYGRGLYQETQYF
clone_size: .
cdr3_length: 16
v_call: TRBV6-5
j_call: TRBJ2-5
d_call: .

cdr3_nt: TGTGCCACCGCGGACAGGGTTGGCACCGGGGAGCTGTTTTTT
cdr3_aa: CATADRVGTGELFF
clone_size: .
cdr3_length: 14
v_call: TRBV2
j_call: TRBJ2-2
d_call: TRBD1

cdr3_nt: TGTGCCAGCAGCTTAGTAAGGACAGGGAGCCACGAGCAGTACTTC
cdr3_aa: CASSLVRTGSHEQYF
clone_size: .
cdr3_length: 15
v_call: TRBV11-2
j_call: TRBJ2-7
d_call: TRBD1

cdr3_nt: TGTGCCAGCTCAAGGGGGGGTAACTATGAGCAGTTCTTC
cdr3_aa: CASSRGGNYEQFF
clone_size: .
cdr3_length: 13
v_call: TRBV18
j_call: TRBJ2-1
d_call: .

cdr3_nt: TGTGCCACCAGCGAGGGGAGGACAGGGTTGGAGACCCAGTACTTC
cdr3_aa: CATSEGRTGLETQYF
clone_size: .
cdr3_length: 15
v_call: TRBV15
j_call: TRBJ2-5
d_call: TRBD1

cdr3_nt: TGTGCCAGCAGCCAAACAGGGGGCCGCACTGAAGCTTTCTTT
cdr3_aa: CASSQTGGRTEAFF
clone_size: .
cdr3_length: 14
v_call: TRBV7-6
j_call: TRBJ1-1
d_call: TRBD1

cdr3_nt: TGTGCCAGCAGCGACGGGAGAGCTAGCAATCAGCCCCAGCATTTT
cdr3_aa: CASSDGRASNQPQHF
clone_size: .
cdr3_length: 15
v_call: TRBV5-6
j_call: TRBJ1-5
d_call: .

cdr3_nt: TGTGCCAGTAGTACCGGGACAACGAACACTGAAGCTTTCTTT
cdr3_aa: CASSTGTTNTEAFF
clone_size: .
cdr3_length: 14
v_call: TRBV19
j_call: TRBJ1-1
d_call: .

cdr3_nt: TGCGCCAGCAGCTCCTGGGGGGACTCTGGAAACACCATATATTTT
cdr3_aa: CASSSWGDSGNTIYF
clone_size: .
cdr3_length: 15
v_call: TRBV4-1
j_call: TRBJ1-3
d_call: .

cdr3_nt: TGTGCCAGCAGTCAACAGGGAAACGAGCAGTACTTC
cdr3_aa: CASSQQGNEQYF
clone_size: .
cdr3_length: 12
v_call: TRBV27
j_call: TRBJ2-7
d_call: .

cdr3_nt: TGTGCCAGCAGTTTATCGCGGGGGAATAATTCACCCCTCCACTTT
cdr3_aa: CASSLSRGNNSPLHF
clone_size: .
cdr3_length: 15
v_call: TRBV27
j_call: TRBJ1-6
d_call: .

cdr3_nt: TGCGCCAGCAGCTCCCGGGACATCAGTGATACGCAGTATTTT
cdr3_aa: CASSSRDISDTQYF
clone_size: .
cdr3_length: 14
v_call: TRBV5-1
j_call: TRBJ2-3
d_call: .

cdr3_nt: TGTGCCAGTGGGGGCTACGCCACAGATACGCAGTATTTT
cdr3_aa: CASGGYATDTQYF
clone_size: .
cdr3_length: 13
v_call: TRBV19
j_call: TRBJ2-3
d_call: .

cdr3_nt: TGTGCCAGTAGTGGGACTCGGGGGGGGTTTAATGAGCAGTTCTTC
cdr3_aa: CASSGTRGGFNEQFF
clone_size: .
cdr3_length: 15
v_call: TRBV19
j_call: TRBJ2-1
d_call: TRBD2

cdr3_nt: TGCGCCAGCAGCTTTATATTCGGTTCACCCCTCCACTTT
cdr3_aa: CASSFIFGSPLHF
clone_size: .
cdr3_length: 13
v_call: TRBV5-1
j_call: TRBJ1-6
d_call: .

cdr3_nt: TGTGCCAGTTCTCGGGGGGGGAATGAAAAACTGTTTTTT
cdr3_aa: CASSRGGNEKLFF
clone_size: .
cdr3_length: 13
v_call: TRBV2
j_call: TRBJ1-4
d_call: .

cdr3_nt: TGTGCCAGCAGTTCGACAGGGATCACAGATACGCAGTATTTT
cdr3_aa: CASSSTGITDTQYF
clone_size: once
cdr3_length: 14
v_call: TRBV27
j_call: TRBJ2-3
d_call: TRBD1

cdr3_nt: TGCGCCAGCAGCTTTATGGAGCGGGACCTCGGTAATGAGCAGTTCTTC
cdr3_aa: CASSFMERDLGNEQFF
clone_size: .
cdr3_length: 16
v_call: TRBV5-1
j_call: TRBJ2-1
d_call: TRBD2

cdr3_nt: TGTGCCATCAGTGAGTCGACTAAATCGCAGTATTTT
cdr3_aa: CAISESTKSQYF
clone_size: .
cdr3_length: 12
v_call: TRBV10-3
j_call: TRBJ2-3
d_call: .

cdr3_nt: TGCGCCAGCAGCCAAGATCGAGCGGGCCCTCGGGAGCAGTTCTTC
cdr3_aa: CASSQDRAGPREQFF
clone_size: .
cdr3_length: 15
v_call: TRBV4-3
j_call: TRBJ2-1
d_call: .

cdr3_nt: TGTGCCAGCTCACCACCGGTGGGGGGACAGCCCAATCAGCCCCAGCATTTT
cdr3_aa: CASSPPVGGQPNQPQHF
clone_size: .
cdr3_length: 17
v_call: TRBV18
j_call: TRBJ1-5
d_call: TRBD1

cdr3_nt: TGTGCCAGCAGCAGGGAGGGACTCCGGGGGGCCGCGTACAATGAGCAGTTCTTC
cdr3_aa: CASSREGLRGAAYNEQFF
clone_size: .
cdr3_length: 18
v_call: TRBV7-9
j_call: TRBJ2-1
d_call: .

cdr3_nt: TGTGCCAGTAGTACCCGATGGGGGGGAAACTACAATGAGCAGTTCTTC
cdr3_aa: CASSTRWGGNYNEQFF
clone_size: .
cdr3_length: 16
v_call: TRBV19
j_call: TRBJ2-1
d_call: TRBD2

cdr3_nt: TGTGCCAGCAGTTCAACAGGGGGCCGTGAAGCTTTCTTT
cdr3_aa: CASSSTGGREAFF
clone_size: .
cdr3_length: 13
v_call: TRBV28
j_call: TRBJ1-1
d_call: TRBD1

cdr3_nt: TGTGCCACAGCTGCCCAGCGGACCGATAATGAAAAACTGTTTTTT
cdr3_aa: CATAAQRTDNEKLFF
clone_size: .
cdr3_length: 15
v_call: TRBV7-9
j_call: TRBJ1-4
d_call: .

cdr3_nt: TGTGCCAGCACCCCGGACAGAGCCCCCTCTGGGGCCAACGTCCTGACTTTC
cdr3_aa: CASTPDRAPSGANVLTF
clone_size: .
cdr3_length: 17
v_call: TRBV3-1/TRBV3-2
j_call: TRBJ2-6
d_call: .

cdr3_nt: TGTGCCACCAGCAGGGTTATTTTTCAGCCCCAGCATTTT
cdr3_aa: CATSRVIFQPQHF
clone_size: .
cdr3_length: 13
v_call: TRBV24-1
j_call: TRBJ1-5
d_call: .

cdr3_nt: TGTGCCAGCAGCTCATCCGGGACAGGGATTATCTACGAGCAGTACTTC
cdr3_aa: CASSSSGTGIIYEQYF
clone_size: .
cdr3_length: 16
v_call: TRBV5-4
j_call: TRBJ2-7
d_call: TRBD1

cdr3_nt: TGCGCCAGCAGTGACTCCAATCTAGCGAGCTCCTACGAGCAGTACTTC
cdr3_aa: CASSDSNLASSYEQYF
clone_size: .
cdr3_length: 16
v_call: TRBV10-2
j_call: TRBJ2-7
d_call: .